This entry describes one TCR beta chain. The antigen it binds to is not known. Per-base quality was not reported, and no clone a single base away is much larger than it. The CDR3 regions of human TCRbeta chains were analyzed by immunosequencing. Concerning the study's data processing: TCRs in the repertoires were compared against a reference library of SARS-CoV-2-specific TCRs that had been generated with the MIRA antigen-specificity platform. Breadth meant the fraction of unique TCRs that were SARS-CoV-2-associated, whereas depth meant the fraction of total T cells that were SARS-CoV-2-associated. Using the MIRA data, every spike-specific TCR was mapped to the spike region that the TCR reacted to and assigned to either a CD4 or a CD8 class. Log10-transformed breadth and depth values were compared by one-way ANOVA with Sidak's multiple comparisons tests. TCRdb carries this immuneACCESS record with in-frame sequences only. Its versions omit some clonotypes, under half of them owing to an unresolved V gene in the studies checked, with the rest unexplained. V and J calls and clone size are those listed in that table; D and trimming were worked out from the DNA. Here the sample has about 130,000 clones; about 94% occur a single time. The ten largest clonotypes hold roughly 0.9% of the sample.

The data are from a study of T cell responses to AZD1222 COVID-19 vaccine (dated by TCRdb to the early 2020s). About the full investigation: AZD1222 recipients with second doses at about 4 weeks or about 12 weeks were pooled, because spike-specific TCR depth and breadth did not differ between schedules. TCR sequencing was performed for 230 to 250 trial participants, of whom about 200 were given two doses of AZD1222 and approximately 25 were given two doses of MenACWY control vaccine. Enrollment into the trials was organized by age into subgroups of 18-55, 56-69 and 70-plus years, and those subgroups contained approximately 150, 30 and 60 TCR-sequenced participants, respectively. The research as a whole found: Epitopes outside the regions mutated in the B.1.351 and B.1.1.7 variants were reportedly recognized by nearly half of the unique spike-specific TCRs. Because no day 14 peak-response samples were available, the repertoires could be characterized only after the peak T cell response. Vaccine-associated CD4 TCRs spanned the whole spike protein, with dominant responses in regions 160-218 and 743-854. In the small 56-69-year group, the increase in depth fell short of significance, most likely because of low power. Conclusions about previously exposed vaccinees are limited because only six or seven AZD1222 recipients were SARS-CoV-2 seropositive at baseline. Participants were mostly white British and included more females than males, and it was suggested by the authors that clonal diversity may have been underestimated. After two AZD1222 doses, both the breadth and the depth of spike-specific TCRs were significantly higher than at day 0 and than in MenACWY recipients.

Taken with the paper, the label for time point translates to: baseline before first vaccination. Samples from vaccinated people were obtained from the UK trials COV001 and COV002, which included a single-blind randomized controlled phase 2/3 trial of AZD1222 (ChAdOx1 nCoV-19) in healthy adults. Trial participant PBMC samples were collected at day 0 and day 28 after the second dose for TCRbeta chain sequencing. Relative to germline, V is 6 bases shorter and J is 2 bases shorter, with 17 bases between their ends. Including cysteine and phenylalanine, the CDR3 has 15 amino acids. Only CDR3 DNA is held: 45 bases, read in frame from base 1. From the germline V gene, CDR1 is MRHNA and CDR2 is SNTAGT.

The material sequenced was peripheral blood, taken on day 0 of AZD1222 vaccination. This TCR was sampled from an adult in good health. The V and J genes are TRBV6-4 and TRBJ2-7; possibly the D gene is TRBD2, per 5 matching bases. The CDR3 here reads CASRAPGAVTYEQYF. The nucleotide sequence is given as TGTGCCAGCAGGGCCCCAGGAGCGGTAACCTACGAGCAGTACTTC.